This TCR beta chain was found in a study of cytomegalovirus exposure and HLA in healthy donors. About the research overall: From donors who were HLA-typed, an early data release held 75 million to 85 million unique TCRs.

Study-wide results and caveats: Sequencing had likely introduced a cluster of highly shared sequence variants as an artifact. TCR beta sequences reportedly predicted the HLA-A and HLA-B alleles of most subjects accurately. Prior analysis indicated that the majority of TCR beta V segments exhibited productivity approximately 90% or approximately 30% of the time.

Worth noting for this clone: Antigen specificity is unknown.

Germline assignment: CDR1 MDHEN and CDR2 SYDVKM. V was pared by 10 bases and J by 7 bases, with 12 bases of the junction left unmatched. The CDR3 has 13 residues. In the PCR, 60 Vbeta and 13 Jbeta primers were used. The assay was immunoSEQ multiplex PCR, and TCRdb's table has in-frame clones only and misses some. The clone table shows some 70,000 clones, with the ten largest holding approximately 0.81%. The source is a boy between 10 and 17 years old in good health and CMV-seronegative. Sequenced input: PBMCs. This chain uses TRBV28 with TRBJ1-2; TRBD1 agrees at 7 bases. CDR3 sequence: CAIPSGTETGYTF. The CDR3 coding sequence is TGTGCCATCCCGTCCGGGACAGAAACTGGCTACACCTTC.